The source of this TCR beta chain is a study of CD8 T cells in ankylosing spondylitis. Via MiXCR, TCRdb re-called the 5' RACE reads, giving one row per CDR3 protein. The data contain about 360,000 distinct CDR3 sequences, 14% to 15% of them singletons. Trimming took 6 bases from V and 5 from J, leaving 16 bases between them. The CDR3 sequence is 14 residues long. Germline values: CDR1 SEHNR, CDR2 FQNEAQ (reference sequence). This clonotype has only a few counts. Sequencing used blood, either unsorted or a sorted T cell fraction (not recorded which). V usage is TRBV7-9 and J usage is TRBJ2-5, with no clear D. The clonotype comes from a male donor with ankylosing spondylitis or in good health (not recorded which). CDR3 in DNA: TGTGCCAGCAGTTATCCCTTACGGGTGGAGACCCAGTACTTC. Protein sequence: CASSYPLRVETQYF.